This TCR beta chain is from a study of cytomegalovirus exposure and HLA in healthy donors. Study-wide findings and caveats: It was confirmed in vitro that a few of the CMV-associated chains were specific for CMV antigens.

For this clone: Its cognate antigen is unknown.

Sequencing was performed with immunoSEQ multiplex PCR; in TCRdb, only in-frame clones are kept and a portion is missing. The data hold about 82,000 clones, with approximately 95% observed a single time. Germline loops: CDR1 SGDLS, CDR2 YYNGEE. The germline V and J ends were trimmed by 5 bases and 3 bases, with 14 bases remaining between them. This CDR3 is built from 14 residues. The receptor was derived from a woman under 30 in good health and CMV-seronegative. The source material was PBMCs. The chain carries TRBV9 and TRBJ1-2, with D possibly matching TRBD1 (6 bases). The CDR3 protein is CASSEEQGYYGYTF. For the CDR3, the DNA is TGTGCCAGCAGTGAGGAACAGGGATACTATGGCTACACCTTC.